This TCR beta chain derives from a study of T cells after yellow fever vaccination (dated by TCRdb to the late 2010s). For the study in its entirety: The SMART-Seq v4 Ultra Low Input RNA kit was used to prepare libraries from fractions with low cell numbers. To follow T-cell clones before and after both primary and booster YFV17D yellow fever vaccination, bulk TCR alpha and beta repertoires underwent longitudinal sequencing. The cohort comprised two healthy male donors, one aged 18 to 29 and one aged 30 to 40 years. Bulk PBMC replicates and cell subsets were isolated from blood drawn at multiple timepoints before and after both primary and secondary immunization. Here is what the overall study found, with its caveats: FACS-sorted repertoires could contain abundant contaminating clonotypes from the bulk population, so computational filtering was required. After the booster, most clones that had expanded after primary vaccination were detected again (about 95% of CD4 and roughly 86% of CD8), suggesting broad maintenance of memory. The secondary T-cell response was weaker than the primary response but faster, peaking on day 5 instead of day 15. Only a couple of donors were included in the study, so the extent to which the findings can be generalized is limited. A small share of clonotypes was detected in both CD4 and CD8 compartments, with the overlap likely arising from convergent recombination.

This sample's treatment or condition label indicates: live attenuated yellow fever vaccine strain. At each blood-draw timepoint, two biological replicates of bulk PBMCs were obtained. A standard Ficoll-Paque protocol was used to isolate PBMCs from peripheral blood. RNA was extracted with TriZol from bulk PBMCs, CD4 and CD8 fractions, and dextramer-positive and dextramer-negative fractions. TCR cDNA was synthesized by 5'RACE template switching, through which a universal primer site and unique molecular identifiers were introduced. Priming for cDNA synthesis came from both the TCR alpha and TCR beta constant segments. Libraries were amplified in two PCR steps, with sample barcodes and sequencing adapters added in the second step. Sequencing of the libraries was done on either Illumina HiSeq 2500 (2x100 bp) or NovaSeq (2x150 bp). In the paper's pipeline: Demultiplexing of reads and collapsing into UMI consensus sequences were performed with MIGEC, and V(D)J alignment was carried out with MiXCR. Vaccine-responding clonotypes were defined with edgeR using replicate PBMC samples, requiring FDR below 0.01 and a log2 fold change above 5 up to day 15. Each bulk clonotype was labeled CD4 or CD8 based on which sequenced repertoire, CD4 or CD8, contained the clonotype at higher abundance. TCRdb ran its own pipeline on the public reads, namely fastp trimming at Q25 and MiXCR clone calling, and kept in-frame beta chains. Each CDR3 protein appears once, grouped with its most common genes and DNA. The V and J calls follow TCRdb's processing rather than the paper's. The sample table shows 300,000 to 450,000 distinct CDR3 sequences, and roughly 6.1% are seen once. About 15% of the sample comes from the top ten.

Notes on this clonotype: Its antigen remains undetermined. Base qualities are missing; no much larger clone stands one base away.

The receptor comes from a young man who received the YFV17D yellow fever vaccine. Sequenced material: PBMCs, taken 5 days after the yellow fever booster vaccination.

At the DNA level, the sequence is TGTGCCAGCAGTGAAGCCTGGGGCGAGCAGTACTTC. It encodes CASSEAWGEQYF. The chain is assembled from TRBV6-1 and TRBJ2-7; the D gene remains uncertain. A distance of 6 bases separates the germline ends of V and J, which lose 0 bases and 6 bases respectively. Including the terminal cysteine and phenylalanine, the CDR3 comprises 12 residues. Left in the record is the CDR3 DNA by itself, 36 bases read in frame from the first base. CDR1 and CDR2 (MNHNS, SASEGT) derive from the germline V gene.